The 27 T cell receptor beta chains below were found in one sample sequenced in a study of blood T cell repertoires in COVID-19. Measured with immunoSEQ multiplex PCR; TCRdb has only the in-frame clones, and not every one. The sample shows around 160,000 clones, more than 70% of them seen only once. The sequenced sample was peripheral blood. These receptors originate from a man aged 60 to 69 with active or convalescent COVID-19.

Worth noting for this clone: A single base separates this from a much larger clone, so it may be a read error. The rearrangement uses TRBV11-2 and TRBJ2-7; no reliable D call. V shed 1 base and J shed 1 base, with 5 bases lying between them. This CDR3 spans 13 amino acids. Germline CDR1 SGHAT, CDR2 FQNNGV. CDR3 coding DNA: TGTGCCAGCAGCTTAGCGGAGTCCTACGAGCAGTACTTC. This sequence encodes CASSLAESYEQYF. The full variable domain, completed using reference TRBV11-2 and TRBJ2-7, is EAGVAQSPRYKIIEKRQSVAFWCNPISGHATLYWYQQILGQGPKLLIQFQNNGVVDDSQLPKDRFSAERLKGVDSTLKIQPAKLEDSAVYLCASSLAESYEQYFGPGTRLTVT.

The chain combines TRBV20-1 with TRBJ2-3; 9 nucleotides match TRBD2. Germline CDR1 DFQATT, CDR2 SNEGSKA (reference sequence). The junction had 8 bases not matched to a gene; V was cut back by 3 bases and J by 4 bases. The CDR3 is made up of 15 amino acids. For the CDR3, the DNA is TGCAGTGCTAGTGTCCGCGGGAGGGTCGCAGATACGCAGTATTTT. Translating it yields CSASVRGRVADTQYF.

For the CDR3, the DNA is TGTGCCAGTCCACGAGGAAAATTGGACAATGAGCAGTTCTTC. Translating it yields CASPRGKLDNEQFF. The V call is TRBV6-6, the J call TRBJ2-1, with D unresolved. V lost 9 bases, J lost 5 bases, and 17 bases lay in between. The CDR3 covers 14 residues. Germline V lookup: CDR1 MNHNY, CDR2 SVGAGI (reference sequence).

The chain couples TRBV2 to TRBJ1-1, with D hard to call. The germline V gene has CDR1 SNHLY and CDR2 FYNNEI. Trimming stripped 6 bases from V and 1 base from J, with 6 bases between. This CDR3 has 12 residues. The CDR3 sequence is CASRSENTEAFF. The CDR3 DNA reads TGTGCCAGCAGATCAGAGAACACTGAAGCTTTCTTT.

The chain links TRBV24-1 to TRBJ2-6; possibly TRBD1 for D (7 bases). The CDR3 consists of 14 residues. V was clipped by 12 bases and J by 2 bases, with 13 bases between them. Germline V gene data show CDR1 as KGHDR and CDR2 as SFDVKD. CDR3 sequence reads: CAVGGGTGANVLTF. The DNA for the CDR3 is TGTGCCGTAGGGGGCGGGACTGGGGCCAACGTCCTGACTTTC.

The gene calls are TRBV9 and TRBJ1-2; D remains unclear. CDR3 size: 14 residues. Between the trimmed V and J ends, which lost 2 bases and 8 bases, there was a span of 16 bases. CDR1 and CDR2 from the germline V gene are SGDLS and YYNGEE. CDR3 residues: CASSVSPDGRGYTF. In DNA form, the CDR3 reads TGTGCCAGCAGCGTTTCCCCCGATGGGAGAGGCTACACCTTC.

V gene TRBV2 combines with J gene TRBJ1-1; tentatively, D is TRBD1 (6 bases). Deletions cut 2 bases from V and 2 bases from J, with 12 bases between. The CDR3 length is 15 residues. Germline V gene sequence: CDR1 SNHLY, CDR2 FYNNEI. CDR3 sequence reads: CASSEIPDSNTEAFF. DNA of the CDR3: TGTGCCAGCAGTGAAATCCCGGACAGCAACACTGAAGCTTTCTTT.

This clone was counted a few times. This chain uses TRBV7-6 with TRBJ2-5; 7 nucleotides align to TRBD1. The CDR3 has 17 residues. V dropped 1 base and J dropped 3; count of bases not matched to a gene: 11. Germline V gene lookup returns CDR1 SGHVS and CDR2 FNYEAQ. The CDR3 region has the DNA TGTGCCAGCAGCTTAGACGATCCGACAGGGACCAAAGAGACCCAGTACTTC. Its translation is CASSLDDPTGTKETQYF. Filled out from reference TRBV7-6 and TRBJ2-5, the complete variable domain reads GAGVSQSPRYKVTKRGQDVALRCDPISGHVSLYWYRQALGQGPEFLTYFNYEAQQDKSGLPNDRFSAERPEGSISTLTIQRTEQRDSAMYRCASSLDDPTGTKETQYFGPGTRLLVL.

This clone has just a few counts. This chain uses TRBV6-5 with TRBJ2-6; D gene unclear. This CDR3 has 16 amino acids. Germline V gene lookup returns CDR1 MNHEY and CDR2 SVGAGI. Trimming stripped 0 bases from V and 0 bases from J, with 6 bases between. CDR3 DNA: TGTGCCAGCAGTTACTCGAGGAGCTCTGGGGCCAACGTCCTGACTTTC. The encoded protein is CASSYSRSSGANVLTF.

This clone was observed a single time. This chain joins TRBV27 and TRBJ2-1, with 7 bases that match TRBD2. The CDR3 is 19 residues long. Trimming at V came to 3 bases and at J to 7 bases, leaving 21 bases not matched to a gene. Germline V gene lookup returns CDR1 MNHEY and CDR2 SMNVEV (reference sequence). CDR3 sequence reads: CASSFTPSVTSVLGNEQFF. In DNA, the CDR3 is TGTGCCAGCAGTTTTACCCCTAGTGTAACTAGCGTGCTCGGTAATGAGCAGTTCTTC.

This rearrangement joins TRBV9 to TRBJ2-1; TRBD2 matches at 8 bases. Germline loops: CDR1 SGDLS, CDR2 YYNGEE. The ends lost 1 base at V and 5 bases at J; junction bases unmatched: 5. The CDR3 is 15 amino acids. The CDR3 region has the DNA TGTGCCAGCAGCGTATTTAGCGGGAAAAACAATGAGCAGTTCTTC. Translating it yields CASSVFSGKNNEQFF.

The chain combines TRBV10-3 with TRBJ1-2; 10 nucleotides agree with TRBD1. The germline V gene encodes CDR1 ENHRY and CDR2 SYGVKD. This CDR3 is 15 amino acids long. The V and J ends lost 4 bases and 5 bases, in that order; junction bases with no gene match: 7. CDR3 bases: TGTGCCATCAGTGGACCCGGGACAGGGGAATATGGCTACACCTTC. This codes for CAISGPGTGEYGYTF.

This clone was seen a few times. V is TRBV4-2 and J is TRBJ2-7; D gene ambiguous. Germline assignment: CDR1 LGHNA and CDR2 YNFKEQ. Between the trimmed V and J ends, which lost 0 bases and 4 bases, there was a span of 4 bases. This CDR3 contains 12 residues. The chain's CDR3 is CASSQDAYEQYF. The CDR3 DNA sequence: TGTGCCAGCAGCCAAGATGCGTACGAGCAGTACTTC.

The chain links TRBV30 to TRBJ2-1; 7 positions agree with TRBD2. V lost 5 bases and J lost 6; bases outside the gene matches: 10. The CDR3 loop spans 14 amino acids. CDR1 is GTSNPN and CDR2 is SVGIG in the germline V gene (reference sequence). The CDR3 sequence is CAWHPVTSINEQFF. CDR3 DNA: TGTGCCTGGCATCCCGTGACTAGCATCAATGAGCAGTTCTTC.

The V gene is TRBV18, the J gene TRBJ1-2; no clear D. V lost 2 bases and J lost 2, with 9 bases in between. CDR3 length equals 14 residues. CDR1 KGHSH and CDR2 LQKENI come from the germline V gene. For the CDR3, the DNA is TGTGCCAGCTCACCAGGAGAAATGAACTATGGCTACACCTTC. As protein: CASSPGEMNYGYTF. The entire variable domain, with the rest obtained from reference TRBV18 and TRBJ1-2, is as follows: NAGVMQNPRHLVRRRGQEARLRCSPMKGHSHVYWYRQLPEEGLKFMVYLQKENIIDESGMPKERFSAEFPKEGPSILRIQQVVRGDSAAYFCASSPGEMNYGYTFGSGTRLTVV.

The rearrangement uses TRBV6-5 and TRBJ2-3; D may be TRBD1 (5 bases). The CDR3 length is 13 residues. Trimming left V 7 bases short and J 1 base short, with 9 bases between. CDR1 is MNHEY and CDR2 is SVGAGI in the germline V gene. Written as DNA, the CDR3 is TGTGCCAGCACCAGGGCGGGCACAGATACGCAGTATTTT. Translated, it gives CASTRAGTDTQYF.

The chain links TRBV4-2 to TRBJ2-3; 8 nucleotides line up with TRBD2. Germline V lookup: CDR1 LGHNA, CDR2 YNFKEQ. The junction had 1 base not matched to a gene; V was cut back by 1 base and J by 1 base. CDR3 length: 15 residues. CDR3 DNA: TGTGCCAGCAGCCAAGCGGGAGGGGGCACAGATACGCAGTATTTT. Protein sequence: CASSQAGGGTDTQYF.

The CDR3 bases are TGTGCCAGCAGCCGGACAGGCTCTGGAAACACCATATATTTT. Protein sequence: CASSRTGSGNTIYF. The chain employs TRBV7-9 and TRBJ1-3; 7 bases map to TRBD1. CDR3 length: 14 amino acids. V shed 5 bases and J 0 bases; nucleotides not matched to a gene: 1. Germline V gene data show CDR1 as SEHNR and CDR2 as FQNEAQ (reference sequence).

The chain carries TRBV12-3 or TRBV12-4 and TRBJ2-7; 7 bases line up with TRBD1. The CDR3 is made up of 13 amino acids. V trimming: 5 bases; J trimming: 4 bases; junction bases outside the gene matches: 5. The CDR3: CASSKGQPYEQYF. In DNA, the CDR3 is TGTGCCAGCAGTAAGGGACAGCCATACGAGCAGTACTTC.

The chain uses TRBV10-3 and TRBJ2-1; D perhaps matches TRBD1 (6 bases). Germline V gene data show CDR1 as ENHRY and CDR2 as SYGVKD. Trimming took off 8 bases at V and 7 bases at J, with 18 bases between the two ends. The CDR3 runs to 14 residues. In nucleotides, the CDR3 is TGTGCCATCGGACCCCAGGGGCGTGGAAATGAGCAGTTCTTC. It specifies CAIGPQGRGNEQFF.

This chain joins TRBV7-8 and TRBJ1-6; D is unclear. This CDR3 spans 14 amino acids. Per germline, CDR1 SGHVS and CDR2 FQNEAQ. Trimming stripped 7 bases from V and 2 bases from J, with 9 bases between. CDR3 amino acids: CASTAGAYNSPLHF. DNA of the CDR3: TGTGCCAGCACGGCCGGGGCCTATAATTCACCCCTCCACTTT.

This chain uses TRBV18 with TRBJ2-1; 9 bases line up with TRBD1. Trimming at V came to 2 bases and at J to 9 bases, leaving 11 bases not matched to a gene. This CDR3 contains 16 residues. The germline gives CDR1 KGHSH, CDR2 LQKENI. CDR3 in amino acids: CASSPLDRGGRVEQFF. Here the CDR3 DNA reads TGTGCCAGCTCACCATTGGACAGGGGTGGCCGTGTTGAGCAGTTCTTC.

This clone occurred once. The chain uses TRBV19 and TRBJ2-1, with 12 bases lining up with TRBD2. The CDR3 is 15 residues long. Germline CDR1 reads LNHDA; CDR2 reads SQIVND (reference sequence). Trimming cost V 4 bases and J 7 bases; bases outside gene matches: 5. CDR3 loop: CASSTRLAGANEQFF. The CDR3 DNA sequence: TGTGCCAGTAGTACCCGACTAGCGGGAGCGAATGAGCAGTTCTTC.

The CDR3 sequence: CASSKWQENQPQHF. In DNA, the CDR3 is TGCGCCAGTTCCAAATGGCAGGAAAATCAGCCCCAGCATTTT. The V and J genes are TRBV5-1 and TRBJ1-5, with no clear D. V lost 8 bases, J lost 4 bases, and 16 bases lay in between. The V gene's germline CDR1 is SGHRS and CDR2 YFSETQ. This CDR3 is 14 amino acids long.

The chain employs TRBV5-1 and TRBJ1-1; no definite D call. This CDR3 spans 14 amino acids. Germline-derived CDR1 and CDR2 are SGHRS and YFSETQ. V lost 0 bases, J lost 6 bases, and 12 bases lay in between. The CDR3 DNA reads as TGCGCCAGCAGCTTGGCGGCGGCCGCCGCTGAAGCTTTCTTT. This translates into CASSLAAAAAEAFF.

The chain joins TRBV5-1 to TRBJ1-2, with D unresolved. CDR1 is SGHRS and CDR2 is YFSETQ in the germline V gene. Trimming took off 4 bases at V and 3 bases at J, with 16 bases between the two ends. This CDR3 has 15 residues. In DNA form, the CDR3 reads TGCGCCAGCAGCCCCTCGGAGGGCGTCCACTATGGCTACACCTTC. Residues: CASSPSEGVHYGYTF.

V is TRBV5-1 and J is TRBJ2-6; possibly TRBD2 for D (6 bases). Germline assignment: CDR1 SGHRS and CDR2 YFSETQ. The CDR3 length is 15 residues. V was cut by 5 bases and J by 4 bases, with 13 bases left in between. The CDR3 nucleotides read TGCGCCAGCAGTCCCGGGACTCTCGGGGCCAACGTCCTGACTTTC. Amino acid sequence: CASSPGTLGANVLTF.